Listed here are 27 T cell receptor beta chains from one sample, sequenced in a study of blood T cell repertoires in COVID-19. Sequencing was performed with immunoSEQ multiplex PCR; in TCRdb, only in-frame clones are kept and a portion is missing. The repertoire holds some 170,000 clones, with 84% as singletons. Sample: PBMCs or T cells enriched from blood (not recorded which). The receptors derive from a man between 45 and 60 years old who had recovered from COVID-19.

This chain connects TRBV19 to TRBJ1-5, with 9 bases aligning to TRBD1. The ends lost 7 bases at V and 8 bases at J; junction bases unmatched: 9. The CDR3 is made up of 14 amino acids. CDR1 and CDR2 from the germline V gene are LNHDA and SQIVND (reference sequence). The CDR3 DNA reads TGTGCCAGTAAACCGGGACAGGGTTATAAGCCCCAGCATTTT. It encodes CASKPGQGYKPQHF.

The gene calls are TRBV12-3 or TRBV12-4 and TRBJ1-2, with 10 positions matching TRBD1. Trimming took 7 bases from V and 7 from J; bases not matched to a gene: 6. The CDR3 has 13 amino acids. The CDR3 loop is CASTVTGGFGYTF. Written as DNA, the CDR3 is TGTGCCAGCACCGTGACAGGGGGCTTTGGCTACACCTTC.

V gene TRBV13 combines with J gene TRBJ2-7; tentative D call: TRBD1 (6 bases). The CDR3 length is 14 residues. CDR1 and CDR2 from the germline V gene are PRHDT and FYEKMQ (reference sequence). With 2 bases removed from V and 7 bases from J, the gap between germline ends came to 15 bases. CDR3 nucleotide sequence: TGTGCCAGCAGCTTAACGCAGGGGACGGGAGAGCAGTACTTC. As protein: CASSLTQGTGEQYF.

CDR3 sequence: CASSLMAVNTEAFF. The CDR3 DNA reads as TGTGCCAGCAGCTTAATGGCGGTGAACACTGAAGCTTTCTTT. The chain has TRBV7-3 and TRBJ1-1; D is unclear. CDR3 length: 14 residues. The germline V and J ends were trimmed by 1 base and 0 bases, with 6 bases remaining between them. Germline V gives CDR1 SGHTA, CDR2 FQGTGA.

This clone has more than one count but fewer than ten. The chain has TRBV6-1 and TRBJ1-4, with 9 bases aligning to TRBD1. The CDR3 totals 14 residues. The V gene end was trimmed by 1 base and the J gene end by 6 bases; junction bases not matched to a gene: 0. The germline gives CDR1 MNHNS, CDR2 SASEGT. The DNA for the CDR3 is TGTGCCAGCAGTGAAGGGACAGGGGATGAAAAACTGTTTTTT. It translates to CASSEGTGDEKLFF.

Of note for this clone: It is unclear where the CDR3 begins or ends on the DNA, so no DNA is shown, and the CDR3 is as TCRdb lists it. The chain uses TRBV12-2 and TRBJ1-1. TRBV12-2 is annotated as a pseudogene. The CDR3 length equals 15 residues, ends included. The CDR3 here is CASRFWWGRGTEAFF.

The chain employs TRBV5-1 and TRBJ2-6; 10 bases are shared with TRBD1. The CDR3 extends over 20 amino acids. The V gene end was trimmed by 5 bases and the J gene end by 1 base; junction bases not matched to a gene: 15. Germline V gives CDR1 SGHRS, CDR2 YFSETQ. As DNA, the CDR3 is TGCGCCAGCAGGCTTAACCCCCCCGGGACAGGGGCTTCTGGGGCCAACGTCCTGACTTTC. Encoded protein: CASRLNPPGTGASGANVLTF. Full variable domain (remainder filled in from reference TRBV5-1 and TRBJ2-6): KAGVTQTPRYLIKTRGQQVTLSCSPISGHRSVSWYQQTPGQGLQFLFEYFSETQRNKGNFPGRFSGRQFSNSRSEMNVSTLELGDSALYLCASRLNPPGTGASGANVLTFGAGSRLTVL.

The chain couples TRBV6-1 to TRBJ1-5; 8 bases align to TRBD1. Germline CDR1 reads MNHNS; CDR2 reads SASEGT. This CDR3 is built from 19 residues. Losses at the gene ends were 1 base for V and 4 bases for J; bases not matched to a gene: 15. For the CDR3, the DNA is TGTGCCAGCAGTGAAGAGGGAACAGGGGGGGTCTTAGGAAATCAGCCCCAGCATTTT. Protein product: CASSEEGTGGVLGNQPQHF.

The chain employs TRBV3-1 (or the pseudogene TRBV3-2) and TRBJ1-2; D is perhaps TRBD1 (6 bases). Trimming cost V 5 bases and J 8 bases, with 15 bases left between them. This CDR3 contains 13 residues. The germline V gene encodes CDR1 LGHDT and CDR2 YNNKEL (reference sequence). The CDR3, as DNA: TGTGCCAGCAGCGACCCGGGACATAGCGGCTACACCTTC. Its translation is CASSDPGHSGYTF.

This clone appeared many times. This chain uses TRBV6-5 with TRBJ1-1; the D is unclear. The V gene's germline CDR1 is MNHEY and CDR2 SVGAGI. The V end lost 9 bases, the J end lost 2 bases, and 13 bases lay between the germline ends. The CDR3 is 13 amino acids. The CDR3 DNA is TGTGCCAGTGAACGGACGGGAAACACTGAAGCTTTCTTT. It specifies CASERTGNTEAFF.

The V and J genes are TRBV6-1 and TRBJ1-6, with 7 bases matching TRBD1. V trimming: 2 bases; J trimming: 6 bases; junction bases outside the gene matches: 1. Germline lookup yields CDR1 MNHNS and CDR2 SASEGT. There are 14 residues in the CDR3. The CDR3 reads CASSEQGGNSPLHF. The CDR3 region has the DNA TGTGCCAGCAGTGAACAGGGGGGTAATTCACCCCTCCACTTT.

This chain links TRBV3-1 (or the pseudogene TRBV3-2) with TRBJ1-2; D uncertain. CDR1 LGHDT and CDR2 YNNKEL come from the germline V gene (reference sequence). V lost 0 bases, J lost 3 bases, and 11 bases lay in between. The length of the CDR3 is 15 residues. CDR3 DNA: TGTGCCAGCAGCCAAGATCAGGCAGCCTACTATGGCTACACCTTC. As protein: CASSQDQAAYYGYTF.

The chain joins TRBV6-1 to TRBJ2-7, with a possible D match to TRBD1 (5 bases). CDR1 is MNHNS and CDR2 is SASEGT in the germline V gene. V was clipped by 2 bases and J by 2 bases, with 13 bases between them. The CDR3 runs to 15 residues. CDR3 nucleotides: TGTGCCAGCAGTGAATTAGGGGATTTCCCCTACGAGCAGTACTTC. The encoded protein is CASSELGDFPYEQYF.

V is TRBV7-9 and J is TRBJ1-1; TRBD1 agrees at 8 bases. Losses at the gene ends were 4 bases for V and 0 bases for J; bases not matched to a gene: 4. Germline V gene data show CDR1 as SEHNR and CDR2 as FQNEAQ (reference sequence). CDR3 length equals 15 residues. DNA of the CDR3: TGTGCCAGCAGCTCATCGACAGGGGTGAACACTGAAGCTTTCTTT. It yields the protein CASSSSTGVNTEAFF.

The chain recombines TRBV7-8 with TRBJ2-7; 7 nucleotides match TRBD2. The CDR3 spans 13 residues. CDR1 is SGHVS, CDR2 FQNEAQ, per germline. V was clipped by 7 bases and J by 4 bases; unmatched bases: 7. The CDR3 spells CASTGTKGYEQYF. CDR3 nucleotide sequence: TGTGCCAGCACCGGGACTAAGGGTTACGAGCAGTACTTC. Supplemented by reference TRBV7-8 and TRBJ2-7, the full variable domain reads GAGVSQSPRYKVAKRGQDVALRCDPISGHVSLFWYQQALGQGPEFLTYFQNEAQLDKSGLPSDRFFAERPEGSVSTLKIQRTQQEDSAVYLCASTGTKGYEQYFGPGTRLTVT.

This chain links TRBV3-1 (or the pseudogene TRBV3-2) with TRBJ2-1; D is perhaps TRBD1 (6 bases). The CDR3 is made up of 17 amino acids. V was clipped by 1 base and J by 7 bases, with 20 bases between them. Germline V CDR1 and CDR2: LGHDT, YNNKEL (reference sequence). This CDR3 is CASSQVHATGTKNEQFF. As DNA, the CDR3 is TGTGCCAGCAGCCAAGTTCACGCCACCGGGACAAAAAATGAGCAGTTCTTC.

This sequence joins TRBV7-9 and TRBJ2-7; 8 bases match TRBD1. The V and J ends lost 1 base and 1 base, in that order; junction bases with no gene match: 6. This CDR3 comprises 16 residues. CDR1 and CDR2 (germline): SEHNR, FQNEAQ (reference sequence). Here the CDR3 reads CASSLGTGTLSYEQYF. The CDR3 DNA reads TGTGCCAGCAGCTTAGGGACAGGGACTTTATCCTACGAGCAGTACTTC.

CDR3 region: CASNPTSGGLETQYF. CDR3 nucleotides: TGTGCCAGCAACCCAACTAGCGGGGGGTTAGAGACCCAGTACTTC. This chain connects TRBV6-5 to TRBJ2-5, with 12 bases matching TRBD2. Germline V gene data show CDR1 as MNHEY and CDR2 as SVGAGI. CDR3 length equals 15 residues. V was clipped by 7 bases and J by 4 bases; unmatched bases: 7.

This chain joins TRBV6-5 and TRBJ1-1; TRBD1 agrees at 9 bases. Germline V lookup: CDR1 MNHEY, CDR2 SVGAGI. Losses at the gene ends were 4 bases for V and 4 bases for J; bases not matched to a gene: 1. This CDR3 has 13 amino acids. CDR3 amino acids: CASSLTGGTEAFF. CDR3 DNA sequence: TGTGCCAGCAGTTTGACAGGGGGCACTGAAGCTTTCTTT.

CDR3 protein: CASSSATGYGYTF. As DNA, the CDR3 is TGTGCCAGCAGCTCAGCGACAGGCTATGGCTACACCTTC. The chain couples TRBV7-8 to TRBJ1-2; TRBD1 might be the D (6 bases). V lost 4 bases and J 4 bases, leaving 10 bases between the germline ends. Per the germline V gene, CDR1 is SGHVS and CDR2 is FQNEAQ. The length of the CDR3 is 13 residues. Full variable domain (remainder filled in from reference TRBV7-8 and TRBJ1-2): GAGVSQSPRYKVAKRGQDVALRCDPISGHVSLFWYQQALGQGPEFLTYFQNEAQLDKSGLPSDRFFAERPEGSVSTLKIQRTQQEDSAVYLCASSSATGYGYTFGSGTRLTVV.

This chain connects TRBV7-7 to TRBJ1-5; unclear D gene. Germline V gene sequence: CDR1 SSHAT, CDR2 FNYEAQ (reference sequence). The CDR3 consists of 13 residues. CDR3 loop: CASSRSVGQPQHF. The DNA of the CDR3 is TGTGCTAGCTCACGGAGCGTGGGTCAGCCCCAGCATTTT.

The chain employs TRBV6-2 or TRBV6-3 and TRBJ2-3, with 9 bases fitting TRBD2. J was trimmed by 2 bases and V by 6 bases; bases with no gene match: 3. This CDR3 contains 14 residues. The germline gives CDR1 MNHEY, CDR2 SVGEGT. The CDR3 reads CASSSGGTTDTQYF. For the CDR3, the DNA is TGTGCCAGCAGCAGCGGGGGGACCACAGATACGCAGTATTTT.

The rearrangement joins TRBV6-1 to TRBJ2-3, with 14 positions matching TRBD2. Germline V gene data show CDR1 as MNHNS and CDR2 as SASEGT. This CDR3 spans 18 amino acids. Unmatched junction bases numbered 13, after V lost 3 bases and J lost 8 bases. CDR3 region: CASSDPGLAGVALRTQYF. The DNA for the CDR3 is TGTGCCAGCAGTGATCCGGGACTAGCGGGAGTTGCTCTTCGTACGCAGTATTTT.

For this clone: Other DNA sequences of this sample code for an identical CDR3. The rearrangement uses TRBV28 and TRBJ1-5; D not certain. V lost 3 bases and J lost 1, with 7 bases in between. The CDR3 covers 14 residues. The germline CDR1 and CDR2 sequences are MDHEN and SYDVKM. The CDR3 coding sequence is TGTGCCAGCAGTTTTCAGTCAAGCAATCAGCCCCAGCATTTT. Its protein product is CASSFQSSNQPQHF.

This chain joins TRBV6-1 and TRBJ1-3; D call uncertain. This CDR3 is built from 15 residues. Deletions cut 0 bases from V and 4 bases from J, with 10 bases between. The germline V gene has CDR1 MNHNS and CDR2 SASEGT. The chain's CDR3 is CASSEARNRGNTIYF. DNA for the CDR3: TGTGCCAGCAGTGAAGCGCGTAACAGAGGAAACACCATATATTTT.

The gene calls are TRBV6-2 or TRBV6-3 and TRBJ1-1; D ambiguous. Trimming took 2 bases from V and 4 from J, leaving 11 bases between them. CDR1 is MNHEY, CDR2 SVGEGT, per germline. This CDR3 has 14 amino acids. As DNA, the CDR3 is TGTGCCAGCAGTTACGCGCGGCAAGGCACTGAAGCTTTCTTT. Protein sequence: CASSYARQGTEAFF.

This chain uses TRBV7-9 with TRBJ1-3; 7 nucleotides match TRBD1. J lost 8 bases, V lost 6 bases, and 10 bases had no gene match. Germline-derived CDR1 and CDR2 are SEHNR and FQNEAQ (reference sequence). The CDR3 length is 14 residues. This CDR3 reads CASRTAGQGDTIYF. CDR3 nucleotide sequence: TGTGCCAGCAGGACCGCCGGGCAGGGGGACACCATATATTTT.